The 32 T cell receptor beta chains in this list originate from one sample, sequenced in a study of blood T cell repertoires in COVID-19. TCRdb keeps only in-frame clones here, not all; method: immunoSEQ multiplex PCR. Of tens of thousands of clones listed, around 93% are singletons. Sequencing was performed on peripheral blood. The source is a man in his fifties with acute or convalescent COVID-19.

The chain has TRBV7-2 and TRBJ1-1, with a weak D call TRBD1 (5 bases). Germline CDR1 reads SGHTA; CDR2 reads FQGNSA. This CDR3 is 15 amino acids long. Trimming cost V 1 base and J 1 base, with 10 bases left between them. Here the CDR3 reads CASSLGGSGNTEAFF. CDR3 nucleotides: TGTGCCAGCAGCTTAGGGGGCTCGGGGAACACTGAAGCTTTCTTT. The full variable domain, completed using reference TRBV7-2 and TRBJ1-1, is GAGVSQSPSNKVTEKGKDVELRCDPISGHTALYWYRQSLGQGLEFLIYFQGNSAPDKSGLPSDRFSAERTGGSVSTLTIQRTQQEDSAVYLCASSLGGSGNTEAFFGQGTRLTVV.

The chain recombines TRBV6-6 with TRBJ2-7; TRBD2 might be the D (6 bases). Germline V CDR1 and CDR2: MNHNY, SVGAGI (reference sequence). V lost 7 bases and J 1 base, leaving 14 bases between the germline ends. CDR3 length equals 14 residues. The chain's CDR3 is CASTSPRGSYEQYF. DNA of the CDR3: TGTGCCAGCACCTCGCCGCGGGGATCCTACGAGCAGTACTTC.

This sequence joins TRBV14 and TRBJ1-2, with TRBD1 matching 7 bases. V lost 4 bases, J lost 3 bases, and 8 bases stayed unmatched. This CDR3 has 15 amino acids. The V gene's germline CDR1 is SGHDN and CDR2 FVKESK. The CDR3 region has the DNA TGTGCCAGCAGCCCCCAACAGGGGTGGGACTATGGCTACACCTTC. It yields the protein CASSPQQGWDYGYTF.

The J gene is TRBJ2-7, the V gene TRBV7-3; weak D call: TRBD1 (6 bases). The CDR3 loop spans 15 amino acids. V shed 2 bases and J shed 1 base, with 12 bases lying between them. Per germline, CDR1 SGHTA and CDR2 FQGTGA. CDR3 loop: CASSLGVQGSYEQYF. The CDR3 region has the DNA TGTGCCAGCAGCTTAGGGGTACAGGGATCCTACGAGCAGTACTTC.

The chain combines TRBV18 with TRBJ1-1; weak D call: TRBD1 (5 bases). Deletions cut 3 bases from V and 4 bases from J, with 6 bases between. The CDR3 totals 12 residues. Germline-derived CDR1 and CDR2 are KGHSH and LQKENI. CDR3: CASSPRVTEAFF. The CDR3 coding sequence is TGTGCCAGCTCACCCAGGGTCACTGAAGCTTTCTTT.

This chain's CDR3 is CASSPRTGGYGYTF. As DNA, the CDR3 is TGTGCCAGCAGCCCCCGGACAGGGGGCTATGGCTACACCTTC. The chain links TRBV11-2 to TRBJ1-2; TRBD1 matches at 10 bases. The CDR3 totals 14 residues. V shed 5 bases and J 4 bases; nucleotides not matched to a gene: 4. Germline V gene sequence: CDR1 SGHAT, CDR2 FQNNGV.

This clone is a singleton in its sample. The chain recombines TRBV10-1 with TRBJ2-7; D call uncertain. The CDR3 is 11 amino acids. Germline CDR1 and CDR2: WNHNN and SYGVQD (reference sequence). V was cut by 10 bases and J by 0 bases, with 7 bases left in between. CDR3 residues: CATSSSYEQYF. For the CDR3, the DNA is TGCGCCACCTCCTCCTCCTACGAGCAGTACTTC.

The gene calls are TRBV5-4 and TRBJ2-5; D perhaps matches TRBD2 (5 bases). Deletions cut 2 bases from V and 1 base from J, with 6 bases between. CDR1 and CDR2 from the germline V gene are SGHNT and YYREEE (reference sequence). The CDR3 extends over 13 amino acids. The CDR3 nucleotides are TGTGCCAGCAGCTTAACTAGCCAAGAGACCCAGTACTTC. This codes for CASSLTSQETQYF.

This sequence joins TRBV7-2 and TRBJ2-7; 9 bases agree with TRBD1. The CDR3 totals 16 residues. V shed 1 base and J 4 bases; nucleotides not matched to a gene: 8. Germline CDR1 SGHTA, CDR2 FQGNSA. The CDR3 coding sequence is TGTGCCAGCAGCTTAGGGCGCCCGGGACAGGGTTACGAGCAGTACTTC. It codes for CASSLGRPGQGYEQYF.

This clone came up a few times. The J gene is TRBJ1-1, the V gene TRBV19; D gene ambiguous. CDR3 size: 15 residues. V lost 1 base to trimming and J lost 2 bases, with 11 bases between them. Germline values: CDR1 LNHDA, CDR2 SQIVND (reference sequence). CDR3 sequence (DNA): TGTGCCAGTAGTATAGTTGCGGGTCCAAACACTGAAGCTTTCTTT. It is translated as CASSIVAGPNTEAFF.

The V call is TRBV18, the J call TRBJ1-1; maybe TRBD1 (5 bases). V gave up 2 bases and J gave up 11 bases, with 15 bases separating them. The length of the CDR3 is 13 residues. Germline V lookup: CDR1 KGHSH, CDR2 LQKENI. CDR3 in DNA: TGTGCCAGCTCACCAAAGGGGCACGGGTCCGCTTTCTTT. This codes for CASSPKGHGSAFF.

V is TRBV10-3 and J is TRBJ2-1, with 8 nucleotides matching TRBD2. There are 13 residues in the CDR3. Germline CDR1 is ENHRY and CDR2 is SYGVKD. V shed 2 bases, J shed 15 bases, and the junction held 9 bases outside the gene matches. The CDR3, as DNA: TGTGCCATCAGTGAGCCACCCGGGGGGGCCCCGTTCTTC. Protein: CAISEPPGGAPFF.

The rearrangement joins TRBV7-2 to TRBJ2-7, with D possibly TRBD1 on 6 matching bases. V was cut by 1 base and J by 2 bases, with 15 bases left in between. This CDR3 comprises 16 residues. Germline CDR1 SGHTA, CDR2 FQGNSA. CDR3 bases: TGTGCCAGCAGCTTAGTCGCGACAGGAGGACCCTACGAGCAGTACTTC. Its translation is CASSLVATGGPYEQYF.

CDR3 sequence: CASSISGTSGLNEQFF. The CDR3 DNA reads TGTGCCAGCAGCATATCCGGGACTAGCGGGCTAAATGAGCAGTTCTTC. This chain links TRBV7-2 with TRBJ2-1, with TRBD2 identical over 12 bases. V lost 5 bases, J lost 7 bases, and 9 bases stayed unmatched. CDR3 size: 16 residues. The germline CDR1 and CDR2 sequences are SGHTA and FQGNSA.

The chain joins TRBV5-1 to TRBJ2-1, with TRBD2 matching 10 bases. This CDR3 region has 18 residues. V lost 3 bases and J lost 4; bases outside the gene matches: 13. The germline V gene has CDR1 SGHRS and CDR2 YFSETQ. The CDR3 region is CASSWSSGSPKQYNEQFF. CDR3 bases: TGCGCCAGCAGCTGGTCTAGCGGGAGCCCTAAACAATACAATGAGCAGTTCTTC.

This rearrangement joins TRBV6-6 to TRBJ1-2; 11 bases map to TRBD1. Germline loops: CDR1 MNHNY, CDR2 SVGAGI (reference sequence). After removal of 6 bases from V and 4 bases from J, the junction contained 7 bases not matched to a gene. CDR3 size: 15 residues. The CDR3 DNA reads TGTGCCAGCAGCTCCGGGACAGGGGGGACCTATGGCTACACCTTC. Protein: CASSSGTGGTYGYTF.

This clone was recorded only once. The V and J genes are TRBV11-2 and TRBJ2-3, with D possibly being TRBD2 (6 bases). Trimming took 1 base from V and 1 from J, leaving 9 bases between them. CDR1 is SGHAT and CDR2 is FQNNGV in the germline V gene. CDR3 length equals 15 residues. In DNA form, the CDR3 reads TGTGCCAGCAGCTTAGTCTCGGGGGGCACAGATACGCAGTATTTT. Protein: CASSLVSGGTDTQYF.

CDR3: CASMCWFSSGNTIYF. For the CDR3, the DNA is TGTGCCAGCATGTGCTGGTTTAGCTCTGGAAACACCATATATTTT. The rearrangement links TRBV14 to TRBJ1-3; D unclear. V lost 7 bases and J lost 0, with 13 bases in between. The CDR3 is 15 amino acids. Germline-derived CDR1 and CDR2 are SGHDN and FVKESK.

The chain combines TRBV28 with TRBJ2-1; TRBD2 might be the D (6 bases). Between the trimmed V and J ends, which lost 10 bases and 3 bases, there was a span of 19 bases. Looked up from germline, CDR1 is MDHEN and CDR2 is SYDVKM. The CDR3 sequence is 15 residues long. CDR3 bases: TGTGCCACCGCCGGTACAGGACTACTCTACAATGAGCAGTTCTTC. Its translation is CATAGTGLLYNEQFF.

The V gene is TRBV2, the J gene TRBJ1-3, with TRBD1 matching 7 bases. The CDR3 sequence is 19 residues long. V lost 2 bases to trimming and J lost 5 bases; unmatched junction nucleotides: 18. Germline CDR1 reads SNHLY; CDR2 reads FYNNEI. This chain's CDR3 is CASSEWGQGVDRARNTIYF. The CDR3 nucleotides read TGTGCCAGCAGTGAATGGGGGCAGGGGGTAGACCGAGCTCGAAACACCATATATTTT. The full variable domain, completed using reference TRBV2 and TRBJ1-3, is EPEVTQTPSHQVTQMGQEVILRCVPISNHLYFYWYRQILGQKVEFLVSFYNNEISEKSEIFDDQFSVERPDGSNFTLKIRSTKLEDSAMYFCASSEWGQGVDRARNTIYFGEGSWLTVV.

This chain connects TRBV19 to TRBJ2-7; 8 bases agree with TRBD1. Trimming cost V 4 bases and J 5 bases; bases outside gene matches: 13. CDR1 and CDR2 from the germline V gene are LNHDA and SQIVND (reference sequence). The CDR3 contains 16 residues. The CDR3 region has the DNA TGTGCCAGTAGTAACCTCCGACAGGGGAGGTTCCACGAGCAGTACTTC. Translating it yields CASSNLRQGRFHEQYF.

The chain combines TRBV6-6 with TRBJ1-4; TRBD1 aligns across 11 bases. The CDR3 runs 17 residues. Trimming removed 5 bases from V and 2 bases from J; junction bases left unmatched: 7. The germline gives CDR1 MNHNY, CDR2 SVGAGI (reference sequence). Here the CDR3 DNA reads TGTGCCAGCAGTCTCCGGGACAGGGGGTTGACTAATGAAAAACTGTTTTTT. It specifies CASSLRDRGLTNEKLFF.

This chain links TRBV20-1 with TRBJ2-3; 9 positions match TRBD2. Trimming took 3 bases from V and 5 from J; bases not matched to a gene: 12. The length of the CDR3 is 16 residues. Per the germline V gene, CDR1 is DFQATT and CDR2 is SNEGSKA (reference sequence). Here the CDR3 DNA reads TGCAGTGCTAGTCGGCGGGGGGGACTCTTGTTAGATACGCAGTATTTT. Protein: CSASRRGGLLLDTQYF.

The V gene is TRBV2, the J gene TRBJ2-7; 9 nucleotides agree with TRBD1. The germline V gene encodes CDR1 SNHLY and CDR2 FYNNEI. This CDR3 has 14 residues. V dropped 5 bases and J dropped 4; count of bases not matched to a gene: 6. The CDR3 DNA reads as TGTGCCAGCAGTCGCAGGGACAGGGTATACGAGCAGTACTTC. Its protein product is CASSRRDRVYEQYF.

The CDR3 nucleotides are TGTGCCAGTGATGGTCAGGGGGACACCGGGGAGCTGTTTTTT. Its protein is CASDGQGDTGELFF. This chain uses TRBV11-3 with TRBJ2-2; 7 nucleotides line up with TRBD1. The CDR3 contains 14 residues. Losses at the gene ends were 9 bases for V and 3 bases for J; bases not matched to a gene: 7. CDR1 is SGHNT and CDR2 is YENEEA in the germline V gene.

CDR3 DNA sequence: TGCGCCAGCAGCTTGGGGGGCACTTTCACAGATACGCAGTATTTT. Protein: CASSLGGTFTDTQYF. The chain carries TRBV5-1 and TRBJ2-3; weak D call: TRBD1 (5 bases). Germline V gene lookup returns CDR1 SGHRS and CDR2 YFSETQ. This CDR3 region has 15 residues. The ends were cut back, 0 bases at V and 2 bases at J, with 10 bases in the middle.

The chain uses TRBV19 and TRBJ2-3; no reliable D call. Germline-derived CDR1 and CDR2 are LNHDA and SQIVND (reference sequence). The CDR3 is 13 residues long. Trimming took off 1 base at V and 1 base at J, with 3 bases between the two ends. CDR3 DNA sequence: TGTGCCAGTAGTATAGTAGGCACAGATACGCAGTATTTT. This translates into CASSIVGTDTQYF.

This chain joins TRBV7-8 and TRBJ2-2, with 8 bases matching TRBD2. V shed 8 bases and J 0 bases; nucleotides not matched to a gene: 14. CDR1 and CDR2 from the germline V gene are SGHVS and FQNEAQ. The length of the CDR3 is 18 residues. CDR3 sequence reads: CASRMIHSGGANTGELFF. Written as DNA, the CDR3 is TGTGCCAGCCGAATGATCCACAGCGGGGGCGCGAACACCGGGGAGCTGTTTTTT.

V is TRBV9 and J is TRBJ1-3; TRBD1 matches at 7 bases. This CDR3 is 15 amino acids long. V was pared by 3 bases and J by 3 bases, with 6 bases of the junction left unmatched. In germline, CDR1 is SGDLS, CDR2 YYNGEE. The CDR3 here is CASSETGLRGNTIYF. The CDR3 region has the DNA TGTGCCAGCAGCGAGACAGGGTTACGTGGAAACACCATATATTTT.

The gene calls are TRBV5-6 and TRBJ2-5; 7 bases fit TRBD2. J gave up 2 bases and V 4 bases, and 5 bases lay outside the gene matches. From germline, CDR1 is SGHDT and CDR2 YYEEEE. The CDR3 totals 14 residues. Here the CDR3 DNA reads TGTGCCAGCAGCACGGGGACTATTCAAGAGACCCAGTACTTC. This sequence encodes CASSTGTIQETQYF.

The J gene is TRBJ1-1, the V gene TRBV7-3; 9 nucleotides match TRBD1. The V segment lost 5 bases and the J segment 4 bases; nucleotides outside the gene matches: 11. The CDR3 is made up of 16 amino acids. CDR1 is SGHTA, CDR2 FQGTGA, per germline. The CDR3 here is CASSRAGTGGRTEAFF. The CDR3 region has the DNA TGTGCCAGCAGCCGCGCCGGTACAGGGGGCCGCACTGAAGCTTTCTTT.

This clone was detected a few times. V is TRBV27 and J is TRBJ2-7; a possible D gene is TRBD1 (5 bases). Deletions cut 3 bases from V and 0 bases from J, with 6 bases between. Germline V gives CDR1 MNHEY, CDR2 SMNVEV (reference sequence). The CDR3 spans 13 residues. CDR3 coding DNA: TGTGCCAGCAGTTTTGACAGCTCCTACGAGCAGTACTTC. Its translation is CASSFDSSYEQYF.